The 22 T cell receptor beta chains reported below all come from one sample, sequenced in a study of shared clonotypes between healthy human individuals. Repertoires were generated with immunoSEQ multiplex PCR, while TCRdb's copy carries only in-frame clones and drops some. The repertoire includes about 2 million clones, 85% to 95% of them detected once, and about 0.13% sits in the top ten. The sequenced sample consisted of naive CD4+ T cells sorted from blood. Subset described: CD45RA+ positively selected. These receptors came from a young man in good health.

With regard to this clone: The same CDR3 is also encoded by other DNA sequences in this sample. The gene calls are TRBV19 and TRBJ2-7; weak D call: TRBD1 (6 bases). Germline assignment: CDR1 LNHDA and CDR2 SQIVND (reference sequence). The CDR3 contains 13 residues. V was cut by 9 bases and J by 3 bases, with 15 bases left in between. The CDR3 sequence is CASSRDTSYEQYF. DNA of the CDR3: TGTGCCAGCAGCAGGGACACAAGCTACGAGCAGTACTTC.

As to this clone: This specimen includes other DNA sequences encoding the same CDR3. The chain combines TRBV2 with TRBJ2-1; TRBD1 agrees at 9 bases. The germline CDR1 and CDR2 sequences are SNHLY and FYNNEI. The CDR3 has 15 residues. J lost 1 base, V lost 4 bases, and 2 bases had no gene match. CDR3 loop: CASSAGTGSYNEQFF. CDR3 DNA sequence: TGTGCCAGCAGTGCCGGGACAGGGTCCTACAATGAGCAGTTCTTC. Full variable domain (outside the CDR3, taken from reference TRBV2 and TRBJ2-1): EPEVTQTPSHQVTQMGQEVILRCVPISNHLYFYWYRQILGQKVEFLVSFYNNEISEKSEIFDDQFSVERPDGSNFTLKIRSTKLEDSAMYFCASSAGTGSYNEQFFGPGTRLTVL.

The chain has TRBV9 and TRBJ2-3; D is ambiguous. TRBJ1-5 explains the end of the DNA better; the J call may be wrong. CDR3 length: 13 residues. Germline CDR1 reads SGDLS; CDR2 reads YYNGEE. CDR3 coding DNA: TGTGCCAGCAGCGTAGCCCCAGGAGATACGCAGCATTTT. Residues: CASSVAPGDTQHF.

In DNA form, the CDR3 reads TGCGCCAGCAGCCGGACAGGGCTGGGTGGGGAGCTGTTTTTT. This sequence encodes CASSRTGLGGELFF. The chain combines TRBV4-1 with TRBJ2-2, with 8 nucleotides matching TRBD1. Trimming took 4 bases from V and 8 from J; bases not matched to a gene: 6. Per the germline V gene, CDR1 is MGHRA and CDR2 is YSYEKL. The CDR3 is made up of 14 amino acids.

This chain connects TRBV7-2 to TRBJ1-4; the D gene is possibly TRBD1 (5 bases). The V and J ends lost 2 bases and 8 bases respectively, with 15 bases between them. The germline gives CDR1 SGHTA, CDR2 FQGNSA. This CDR3 is built from 15 residues. The CDR3 region has the DNA TGTGCCAGCAGCTTAAGAGGGGAATCTACAGAAAAACTGTTTTTT. This translates into CASSLRGESTEKLFF.

This clone was seen a single time. This sequence joins TRBV7-3 and TRBJ2-7, with D tentatively TRBD1 (6 bases). V lost 1 base and J lost 6, with 10 bases in between. The CDR3 sequence is 13 residues long. The germline V gene has CDR1 SGHTA and CDR2 FQGTGA. CDR3 protein: CASSLIPGVEQYF. CDR3 DNA: TGTGCCAGCAGCTTAATACCAGGGGTCGAGCAGTACTTC.

The rearrangement links TRBV5-6 to TRBJ2-5; 11 bases fit TRBD1. Germline CDR1 is SGHDT and CDR2 is YYEEEE. Trimming cost V 4 bases and J 5 bases; bases outside gene matches: 7. CDR3 length equals 15 residues. The CDR3 nucleotides read TGTGCCAGCAGCGCTAGGACAGGGGGCGGGGAGACCCAGTACTTC. This encodes CASSARTGGGETQYF.

The chain employs TRBV4-1 and TRBJ2-7; 8 nucleotides agree with TRBD1. Germline CDR1 and CDR2: MGHRA and YSYEKL. The V gene end was trimmed by 3 bases and the J gene end by 6 bases; junction bases not matched to a gene: 7. There are 14 residues in the CDR3. DNA of the CDR3: TGCGCCAGCAGCCAGGATCTGGACAGGGCCGAGCAGTACTTC. Protein: CASSQDLDRAEQYF.

The chain combines TRBV10-3 with TRBJ1-1; no clear D. Germline V gene data show CDR1 as ENHRY and CDR2 as SYGVKD. This CDR3 comprises 15 residues. Trimming pared 6 bases from V and 8 bases from J, leaving 22 bases between. In nucleotides, the CDR3 is TGTGCCATCAGATCCGCGTCGGACGGTGGAGACGAAGCTTTCTTT. Its protein product is CAIRSASDGGDEAFF.

The chain couples TRBV2 to TRBJ2-6, with no clear D. This CDR3 spans 16 amino acids. Germline lookup yields CDR1 SNHLY and CDR2 FYNNEI. V dropped 2 bases and J dropped 4 bases, with 12 bases sitting between them. In nucleotides, the CDR3 is TGTGCCAGCAGTGAAATGATCCCCGCCGGGGCCAACGTCCTGACTTTC. The encoded protein is CASSEMIPAGANVLTF.

V usage is TRBV7-2 and J usage is TRBJ1-6; maybe TRBD1 (5 bases). Trimming stripped 4 bases from V and 0 bases from J, with 16 bases between. Germline V gives CDR1 SGHTA, CDR2 FQGNSA. CDR3 length equals 18 residues. The CDR3 loop reads CASSSRDGRSSYNSPLHF. CDR3 in DNA: TGTGCCAGCAGCTCGAGGGACGGCAGGAGCTCCTATAATTCACCCCTCCACTTT.

This clone was seen once. The chain couples TRBV5-1 to TRBJ2-4; TRBD1 or TRBD2 may be the D gene (5 bases each). The CDR3 has 17 amino acids. CDR1 SGHRS and CDR2 YFSETQ come from the germline V gene. V lost 0 bases and J 0 bases, leaving 13 bases between the germline ends. DNA of the CDR3: TGCGCCAGCAGCTTGGACGGGGCCCCACTAGCCAAAAACATTCAGTACTTC. Translation: CASSLDGAPLAKNIQYF.

In its sample, this clone was seen once. The sample holds other DNA sequences that translate to the same CDR3. The V and J genes are TRBV29-1 and TRBJ2-7; 11 bases match TRBD1. Trimming cost V 6 bases and J 3 bases; bases outside gene matches: 1. Per germline, CDR1 SQVTM and CDR2 ANQGSEA. This CDR3 comprises 12 residues. In nucleotides, the CDR3 is TGCAGCGTCGGGACAGGGGGCTACGAGCAGTACTTC. It is translated as CSVGTGGYEQYF.

The chain recombines TRBV9 with TRBJ2-7, with 8 bases matching TRBD2. Germline lookup yields CDR1 SGDLS and CDR2 YYNGEE. Trimming cost V 4 bases and J 2 bases; bases outside gene matches: 5. The length of the CDR3 is 14 residues. The DNA for the CDR3 is TGTGCCAGCAGCCTCGGGACTAGTGCCTACGAGCAGTACTTC. It translates to CASSLGTSAYEQYF.

The rearrangement uses TRBV5-5 and TRBJ1-2; D is unclear. V was shortened by 1 base and J by 4 bases, with 8 bases between the two germline ends. This CDR3 is built from 13 residues. CDR1 is SGHKS and CDR2 is YYEKEE in the germline V gene (reference sequence). DNA for the CDR3: TGTGCCAGCAGCTTGCCAGCCAGCTATGGCTACACCTTC. This sequence encodes CASSLPASYGYTF.

The chain recombines TRBV5-4 with TRBJ2-1; 8 bases match TRBD2. Germline V gene lookup returns CDR1 SGHNT and CDR2 YYREEE (reference sequence). The J segment lost 4 bases and the V segment lost 0 bases, leaving 6 bases of the junction unmatched. This CDR3 comprises 16 residues. The chain's CDR3 is CASSLAFSGSYNEQFF. DNA of the CDR3: TGTGCCAGCAGCTTGGCTTTCAGCGGGAGTTACAATGAGCAGTTCTTC.

With respect to this clone: Other DNA sequences in the sample encode the same CDR3. This chain links TRBV9 with TRBJ1-5; 10 nucleotides line up with TRBD1. The CDR3 has 15 amino acids. V shed 0 bases and J 7 bases; nucleotides not matched to a gene: 4. Germline CDR1 is SGDLS and CDR2 is YYNGEE. The chain's CDR3 is CASSVGGQGVQPQHF. CDR3 coding DNA: TGTGCCAGCAGCGTAGGTGGACAGGGGGTACAGCCCCAGCATTTT. Full variable domain (missing parts from reference TRBV9 and TRBJ1-5): DSGVTQTPKHLITATGQRVTLRCSPRSGDLSVYWYQQSLDQGLQFLIQYYNGEERAKGNILERFSAQQFPDLHSELNLSSLELGDSALYFCASSVGGQGVQPQHFGDGTRLSIL.

V usage is TRBV27 and J usage is TRBJ2-1; TRBD2 is a possible D gene (6 bases). This CDR3 has 14 residues. V was clipped by 8 bases and J by 4 bases, with 15 bases between them. From germline, CDR1 is MNHEY and CDR2 SMNVEV (reference sequence). CDR3 in DNA: TGTGCCAGCTGCGGGACTGGTAGTTACAATGAGCAGTTCTTC. The encoded protein is CASCGTGSYNEQFF.

V is TRBV7-9 and J is TRBJ2-7, with 10 bases fitting TRBD2. Germline CDR1 SEHNR, CDR2 FQNEAQ (reference sequence). The V segment lost 3 bases and the J segment 4 bases; nucleotides outside the gene matches: 18. The CDR3 has 19 residues. CDR3 in amino acids: CASSFARSILAGEGYEQYF. The CDR3 region has the DNA TGTGCCAGCAGCTTTGCGCGTAGTATTCTAGCGGGAGAGGGGTACGAGCAGTACTTC.

This chain joins TRBV14 and TRBJ2-1; TRBD2 might be the D (5 bases). This CDR3 comprises 13 residues. Germline CDR1 is SGHDN and CDR2 is FVKESK. The V gene lost 1 base and the J gene lost 9 bases, with 10 bases spanning the gap. CDR3 nucleotide sequence: TGTGCCAGCAGCCAAGGGACTCTGAGTGAGCAGTTCTTC. Translation gives CASSQGTLSEQFF.

The rearrangement uses TRBV19 and TRBJ2-7, with 11 bases fitting TRBD2. Germline V lookup: CDR1 LNHDA, CDR2 SQIVND (reference sequence). CDR3 length: 16 amino acids. After removal of 3 bases from V and 0 bases from J, the junction contained 4 bases not matched to a gene. The CDR3 sequence is CASSIDSGRASYEQYF. In DNA form, the CDR3 reads TGTGCCAGTAGTATCGATAGCGGGAGGGCCTCCTACGAGCAGTACTTC.

This clone is a singleton in its sample. The V call is TRBV6-1, the J call TRBJ2-1, with D possibly TRBD1 on 6 matching bases. V was pared by 6 bases and J by 2 bases, with 14 bases between. The CDR3 totals 15 residues. Germline V gives CDR1 MNHNS, CDR2 SASEGT. The CDR3 nucleotides are TGTGCCAGCAGGGAAACCGGGACACCCTACAATGAGCAGTTCTTC. Encoded protein: CASRETGTPYNEQFF.